This paragraph reports one T cell receptor (beta chain). Its specificity is not known. The CDR3 has 15 amino acids. Germline V gives CDR1 SEHNR, CDR2 FQNEAQ (reference sequence). V gave up 5 bases and J gave up 1 base; unmatched junction bases: 5. The data originate from a study of T cell responses to AZD1222 COVID-19 vaccine. General study findings and limits: Researchers took repertoire samples only after the peak T cell response had come. It was only a handful of AZD1222 recipients who were seropositive at baseline.

Samples with a second dose at about 4 or about 12 weeks were pooled together. Only in-frame clones appear in the TCRdb table, and some are missing; sequencing was by immunoSEQ multiplex PCR. The sample holds over 80,000 clones, 80% to 95% seen once. The sequences come from peripheral blood, collected 28 days after the second AZD1222 dose. The TCR sequence derives from an adult who received the AZD1222 COVID-19 vaccine. The V gene is TRBV7-9, the J gene TRBJ2-1; 7 bases are a match to TRBD1. The CDR3 here is CASSPRQGSYNEQFF. CDR3 DNA sequence: TGTGCCAGCAGCCCTCGACAGGGTTCCTACAATGAGCAGTTCTTC.